Here is one T cell receptor (beta chain) with its context. Its antigen is currently unknown. The data originate from a study of shared clonotypes between healthy human individuals. Study details: There were three CD4 naive, three CD4 memory, two CD8 naive and one CD8 memory plates per donor. Study-wide points: The expectation was that sequencing depth would affect clonotype sharing among donors. The study found roughly 5.3% of naive CD4 clonotypes shared across a handful of donors.

The germline V and J ends were trimmed by 4 bases and 7 bases, with 21 bases remaining between them. Per the germline V gene, CDR1 is SGHRS and CDR2 is YFSETQ. CDR3 length equals 16 residues. Measured with immunoSEQ multiplex PCR; TCRdb has only the in-frame clones, and not every one. The top ten clones hold 0.35% to 0.45% of a sample with approximately 2.1 million clones, more than 85% of them seen once. The chain has TRBV5-1 and TRBJ2-4; D assignment may be TRBD1 or TRBD2 (5 bases each). This TCR was recovered from a man aged 18 to 35 in good health. Some clones in this sample may be carry-over from other donors' samples. What was sequenced was naive CD4+ T cells from PBMCs. Stated subset: CD45RA+ positively selected. CDR3 DNA: TGCGCCAGCAGCCCGGGACGTATTTGGGTGGAGAACATTCAGTACTTC. Protein sequence: CASSPGRIWVENIQYF.